The rows below give T cell receptor beta chains drawn from one sample of a study of regulatory T cells in long-lasting Graves disease. TCRdb called the multiplex PCR reads again in MiXCR, with one record for every CDR3 protein. The table lists 420,000 or so distinct CDR3 sequences, roughly a quarter of them singletons. Material: peripheral blood mononuclear cells (PBMCs), obtained when the disease was refractory, from a patient treated with antithyroid drugs. The receptors were sampled from a female donor with Graves disease. CDR3s include the opening cysteine and the closing phenylalanine or tryptophan. A D gene is named only where the DNA matches it firmly. Clone size is given for some rows only: seen once, a few or many times, or a class if the clone is expanded.

J gene	V gene	clone size	CDR3 length	D gene	CDR3 protein	CDR3 DNA
TRBJ2-5	TRBV6-1	-	12	-	CASSGGGWTQYF	TGTGCCAGCAGCGGGGGAGGCTGGACCCAGTACTTC
TRBJ2-2	TRBV20-1	many	13	-	CSARDQRAGELFF	TGCAGTGCTAGAGATCAGCGAGCCGGGGAGCTGTTTTTT
TRBJ2-7	TRBV6-2/TRBV6-3	few	12	-	CASSEYPREQYF	TGTGCCAGCAGTGAATATCCTCGGGAGCAGTACTTC
TRBJ1-1	TRBV12-3/TRBV12-4	many	13	-	CARPSFGNTEAFF	TGTGCCAGGCCGTCCTTCGGGAACACTGAAGCTTTCTTT
TRBJ1-2	TRBV7-9	few	14	-	CASSPSHTRGGYTF	TGTGCCAGCAGCCCTTCCCACACGAGGGGTGGCTACACCTTC
TRBJ1-2	TRBV6-1	-	15	TRBD1	CASTTTGQGHYGYTF	TGTGCCAGCACCACTACCGGACAGGGCCACTATGGCTACACCTTC
TRBJ1-5	TRBV12-3/TRBV12-4	-	16	TRBD1	CASSFKGQGNNQPQHF	TGTGCCAGCAGTTTCAAGGGACAGGGGAATAATCAGCCCCAGCATTTT
TRBJ1-1	TRBV28	-	14	-	CASSLEGQPTEAFF	TGTGCCAGCAGTTTAGAGGGACAACCTACCGAAGCTTTCTTT
TRBJ2-3	TRBV7-2	once	15	-	CASSLRAGKTDTQYF	TGTGCCAGCAGCTTAAGGGCGGGAAAGACAGATACGCAGTATTTT
TRBJ1-5	TRBV20-1	few	14	-	CSARAAYSNQPQHF	TGCAGTGCTCGAGCTGCCTATAGCAATCAGCCCCAGCATTTT
TRBJ2-5	TRBV20-1	few	17	TRBD1	CSAQGGWDGIKQETQYF	TGCAGTGCACAGGGGGGATGGGACGGGATTAAACAAGAGACCCAGTACTTC
TRBJ2-1	TRBV3-1	-	14	TRBD1	CASSQNTGGHEQFF	TGCGCCAGCAGCCAAAATACAGGGGGGCATGAGCAGTTCTTC
TRBJ2-5	TRBV28	many	15	-	CASSPTRQVKETQYF	TGTGCCAGCAGCCCGACCCGACAGGTGAAAGAGACCCAGTACTTC
TRBJ2-7	TRBV10-3	few	15	-	CAISESAGRAYEQYF	TGTGCCATCAGTGAGTCCGCGGGACGGGCCTACGAGCAGTACTTC
TRBJ2-7	TRBV28	many	14	-	CASSLFGAQRAQYF	TGTGCCAGCAGTTTATTCGGGGCTCAAAGAGCGCAGTACTTC
TRBJ1-1	TRBV2	few	13	-	CASRMGQNTEAFF	TGTGCCAGCAGAATGGGCCAAAACACTGAAGCTTTCTTT
TRBJ1-5	TRBV12-3/TRBV12-4	few	14	TRBD1	CASRRGGGNQPQHF	TGTGCCAGCAGGAGAGGGGGCGGGAATCAGCCCCAGCATTTT
TRBJ1-1	TRBV12-3/TRBV12-4	many	12	-	CASTQEFTEAFF	TGTGCCAGCACCCAGGAATTCACTGAAGCTTTCTTT
TRBJ1-4	TRBV6-5	few	12	-	CASSLPGEKLFF	TGTGCCAGCAGTTTGCCGGGTGAAAAACTGTTTTTT
TRBJ1-5	TRBV2	many	13	-	CASSNDRGQPQHF	TGTGCCAGCAGTAACGATCGAGGGCAGCCCCAGCATTTT
TRBJ1-2	TRBV6-9	few	17	-	CASSYGGAQGVGYGYTF	TGTGCCAGCAGTTACGGAGGGGCGCAGGGAGTAGGCTATGGCTACACCTTC
TRBJ2-3	TRBV7-9	once	15	TRBD1	CASSAQGVYTDTQYF	TGTGCCAGCAGTGCACAGGGGGTGTACACAGATACGCAGTATTTT
TRBJ1-1	TRBV25-1	few	13	TRBD1	CASSEYTGGSAFF	TGTGCCAGCAGTGAATATACAGGGGGCTCGGCTTTCTTT
TRBJ2-5	TRBV20-1	-	13	-	CSAVYSDKETQYF	TGCAGTGCTGTCTACAGCGATAAAGAGACCCAGTACTTC
TRBJ2-7	TRBV11-2	-	15	TRBD2	CASSWEGGPSYEQCF	TGTGCCAGCAGCTGGGAGGGAGGGCCATCCTACGAGCAGTGCTTC
TRBJ2-5	TRBV7-6	few	14	-	CASSFVPGLETQYF	TGTGCCAGCAGCTTCGTCCCGGGCCTGGAGACCCAGTACTTC
TRBJ2-7	TRBV7-9	many	14	-	CASSPRTEFYEQYF	TGTGCCAGCAGCCCGCGGACAGAATTCTACGAGCAGTACTTC
TRBJ2-7	TRBV7-9	-	14	TRBD1	CASSSIGTGYGQYF	TGTGCCAGCAGCTCGATTGGGACAGGCTACGGGCAGTACTTC
TRBJ1-5	TRBV18	few	14	-	CAGSDSNSNQPQHF	TGTGCCGGCTCAGACAGCAATAGCAATCAGCCCCAGCATTTT
TRBJ2-2	TRBV9	-	18	TRBD2	CASSGGLAGDGTGGELFF	TGTGCCAGCAGCGGGGGACTAGCGGGAGATGGTACGGGCGGGGAGCTGTTTTTT
TRBJ1-2	TRBV19	-	13	-	CASSAGGYYGYTF	TGTGCCAGTAGTGCGGGGGGATACTATGGCTACACCTTC
TRBJ2-2	TRBV19	-	16	TRBD2	CASTQLLAENTGELFF	TGTGCCAGTACTCAGTTACTAGCGGAGAACACCGGGGAGCTGTTTTTT
TRBJ2-1	TRBV2	-	16	-	CASSERGGTYYNEQFF	TGTGCCAGCAGTGAGAGGGGCGGGACCTACTACAATGAGCAGTTCTTC
TRBJ2-2	TRBV12-3/TRBV12-4	-	15	-	CASSSLTVNTGELVF	TGTGCCAGCAGTTCGCTGACAGTCAACACCGGGGAGCTGGTTTTT
TRBJ2-1	TRBV20-1	once	18	TRBD2	CSARANPGLAVRYNEQFF	TGCAGTGCTAGGGCCAACCCGGGACTAGCGGTTCGATACAATGAGCAGTTCTTC
TRBJ2-5	TRBV2	many	14	TRBD2	CASKRLAGLETQYF	TGTGCCAGCAAGAGACTAGCGGGATTAGAGACCCAGTACTTC
TRBJ2-7	TRBV9	few	12	-	CARESVTYEQYF	TGTGCCAGAGAGAGCGTTACCTACGAGCAGTACTTC
TRBJ2-5	TRBV11-2	-	13	-	CASSQDIEETQYF	TGCGCCAGCAGCCAAGATATTGAAGAGACCCAGTACTTC
TRBJ2-1	TRBV11-1	-	19	-	CASSLSVVSRAKIPNEQFF	TGTGCCAGCAGCTTAAGCGTCGTGAGCAGGGCTAAGATCCCAAATGAGCAGTTCTTC
TRBJ1-2	TRBV20-1	-	12	TRBD1	CSATTGGGGYTF	TGCAGTGCTACGACAGGGGGCGGAGGCTACACCTTC
TRBJ1-4	TRBV28	many	14	-	CASSNRATNEKLFF	TGTGCCAGCAGTAACCGGGCCACTAATGAAAAACTGTTTTTT
TRBJ2-2	TRBV5-1	few	18	TRBD2	CASSLLQRSGINTGELFF	TGCGCCAGCAGCTTACTTCAACGTAGCGGGATTAACACCGGGGAGCTGTTTTTT
TRBJ1-1	TRBV19	few	16	-	CASKGRLGRRRTEAFF	TGTGCCAGTAAAGGGAGATTGGGACGGAGGAGGACTGAAGCTTTCTTT
TRBJ1-5	TRBV29-1	few	15	TRBD1	CSVRHRGYSNQPQHF	TGCAGCGTCCGCCACAGGGGGTATAGCAATCAGCCCCAGCATTTT
TRBJ1-3	TRBV28	many	14	TRBD1	CASSSGQGRLTIYF	TGTGCCAGCAGTTCGGGACAGGGTCGGTTAACCATATATTTT
TRBJ2-7	TRBV12-3/TRBV12-4	many	15	-	CASRKDSTFANEQYF	TGTGCCAGCAGGAAGGATAGCACATTTGCCAACGAGCAGTACTTC
TRBJ2-7	TRBV25-1	few	13	TRBD2	CASSGLAGDEQYF	TGTGCCAGCAGTGGGCTAGCGGGAGACGAGCAGTACTTC
TRBJ2-7	TRBV4-1	-	16	TRBD1	CASSQTTGVLAYEQYF	TGCGCCAGCAGCCAAACCACAGGGGTCCTAGCCTACGAGCAGTACTTC
TRBJ1-1	TRBV2	many	14	-	CASSDDTGPFEAFF	TGTGCCAGCAGCGACGACACAGGGCCATTTGAAGCTTTCTTT
TRBJ2-7	TRBV9	-	15	TRBD2	CVSSVGPSGFYEQYF	TGTGTCAGCAGCGTAGGTCCTAGCGGGTTCTACGAGCAGTACTTC